These 10 T cell receptor beta chains were sequenced from one sample in a study of T cell responses to AZD1222 COVID-19 vaccine. The protocol was immunoSEQ multiplex PCR, while the TCRdb copy is restricted to in-frame clones and leaves out a portion. The sample shows over 100,000 clones, nearly 90% of them seen only once. Sequences were derived from peripheral blood, sampled on day 0 of AZD1222 vaccination. Receptor source: an adult in good health.

The V call is TRBV2, the J call TRBJ1-6; D not certain. The CDR3 length is 14 residues. In germline, CDR1 is SNHLY, CDR2 FYNNEI. Trimming stripped 6 bases from V and 7 bases from J, with 13 bases between. The DNA for the CDR3 is TGTGCCAGCAGCCGGTGGCAGGCCAATTCACCCCTCCACTTT. This translates into CASSRWQANSPLHF.

The chain carries TRBV9 and TRBJ2-3, with unresolved D. The germline V and J ends were trimmed by 0 bases and 2 bases, with 7 bases remaining between them. Germline V gene data show CDR1 as SGDLS and CDR2 as YYNGEE. The CDR3 covers 14 residues. CDR3 sequence (DNA): TGTGCCAGCAGCGTAGGGCCTTTCACAGATACGCAGTATTTT. This sequence encodes CASSVGPFTDTQYF.

This clone has a single count. The rearrangement links TRBV2 to TRBJ1-2; TRBD1 matches 9 bases. The CDR3 spans 15 residues. Trimming took 7 bases from V and 2 from J; bases not matched to a gene: 8. Germline V gene sequence: CDR1 SNHLY, CDR2 FYNNEI. In DNA form, the CDR3 reads TGTGCCAGCATTCCCGGACAGGGGCTGAACTATGGCTACACCTTC. Translation: CASIPGQGLNYGYTF.

The rearrangement joins TRBV11-3 to TRBJ2-3; 12 bases line up with TRBD2. Germline CDR1 reads SGHNT; CDR2 reads YENEEA. The length of the CDR3 is 15 residues. Unmatched junction bases numbered 3, after V lost 5 bases and J lost 3 bases. Here the CDR3 reads CASSQGLAGTDTQYF. Here the CDR3 DNA reads TGTGCCAGCAGCCAGGGACTAGCGGGTACAGATACGCAGTATTTT.

This rearrangement joins TRBV30 to TRBJ1-2; D is unresolved. CDR1 is GTSNPN and CDR2 is SVGIG in the germline V gene (reference sequence). This CDR3 is 13 amino acids long. The V end was cut by 2 bases, the J end by 4 bases, with 11 bases between. CDR3 coding DNA: TGTGCCTGGAGTAACGGTAACCCCTATGGCTACACCTTC. This sequence encodes CAWSNGNPYGYTF.

The V gene is TRBV4-1, the J gene TRBJ1-1; D call uncertain. Germline CDR1 is MGHRA and CDR2 is YSYEKL. This CDR3 has 16 residues. Trimming stripped 1 base from V and 5 bases from J, with 17 bases between. CDR3 protein: CASSQVFGITGTEAFF. DNA for the CDR3: TGCGCCAGCAGCCAAGTTTTCGGGATTACTGGGACTGAAGCTTTCTTT.

The V and J genes are TRBV9 and TRBJ2-3; perhaps TRBD2 as D (7 bases). This CDR3 has 16 residues. CDR1 is SGDLS, CDR2 YYNGEE, per germline. Trimming pared 0 bases from V and 4 bases from J, leaving 15 bases between. In DNA, the CDR3 is TGTGCCAGCAGCGTAGGCCCAGGGAGGGGGTCAGATACGCAGTATTTT. This translates into CASSVGPGRGSDTQYF. The full variable domain, its missing parts supplied by reference TRBV9 and TRBJ2-3, is DSGVTQTPKHLITATGQRVTLRCSPRSGDLSVYWYQQSLDQGLQFLIQYYNGEERAKGNILERFSAQQFPDLHSELNLSSLELGDSALYFCASSVGPGRGSDTQYFGPGTRLTVL.

This chain links TRBV18 with TRBJ1-4; maybe TRBD1 (5 bases). Germline V CDR1 and CDR2: KGHSH, LQKENI. V was clipped by 3 bases and J by 8 bases, with 16 bases between them. The CDR3 has 15 amino acids. CDR3 nucleotides: TGTGCCAGCTCACCCCTTATAGGGGCGGAAGAAAAACTGTTTTTT. Translation: CASSPLIGAEEKLFF.

The chain carries TRBV5-3 and TRBJ1-5; no reliable D call. TRBV5-3 is flagged as an ORF with uncertain function. CDR3 length equals 12 residues. Trimming shortened V by 5 bases and J by 9 bases, and 12 bases separated the two germline ends. The CDR3 protein is CARSPPIRPQHF. DNA of the CDR3: TGTGCCAGAAGTCCCCCGATCCGGCCCCAGCATTTT.

This clone has more than one count but fewer than ten. This rearrangement joins TRBV2 to TRBJ1-5, with 11 bases matching TRBD1. The CDR3 is 16 residues long. CDR1 and CDR2 from the germline V gene are SNHLY and FYNNEI. The J segment lost 3 bases and the V segment lost 6 bases, leaving 7 bases of the junction unmatched. CDR3 bases: TGTGCCAGCAGCCCCGGGACAGGGGGAGACAATCAGCCCCAGCATTTT. Encoded protein: CASSPGTGGDNQPQHF.